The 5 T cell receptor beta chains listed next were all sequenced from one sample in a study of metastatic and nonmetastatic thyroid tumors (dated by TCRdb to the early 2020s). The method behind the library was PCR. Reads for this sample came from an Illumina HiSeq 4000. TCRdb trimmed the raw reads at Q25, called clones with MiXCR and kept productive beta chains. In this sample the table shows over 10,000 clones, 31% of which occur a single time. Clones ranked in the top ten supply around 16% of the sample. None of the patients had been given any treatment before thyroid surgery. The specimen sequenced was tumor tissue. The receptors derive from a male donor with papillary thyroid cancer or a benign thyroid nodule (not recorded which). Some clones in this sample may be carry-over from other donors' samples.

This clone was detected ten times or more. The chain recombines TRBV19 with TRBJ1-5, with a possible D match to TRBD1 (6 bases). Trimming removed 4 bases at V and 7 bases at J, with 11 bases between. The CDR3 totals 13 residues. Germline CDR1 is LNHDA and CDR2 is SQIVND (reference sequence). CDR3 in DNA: TGTGCCAGTAGTAAAGGACAGTTGCAGCCCCAGCATTTT. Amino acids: CASSKGQLQPQHF.

CDR3 DNA sequence: TGTGCCAGCAGCCCACAGGGAAACAATCAGCCCCAGCATTTT. Encoded protein: CASSPQGNNQPQHF. The J gene is TRBJ1-5, the V gene TRBV7-9; tentative D call: TRBD1 (6 bases). Germline V gene sequence: CDR1 SEHNR, CDR2 FQNEAQ (reference sequence). V gave up 5 bases and J gave up 3 bases, with 11 bases separating them. The CDR3 sequence is 14 residues long.

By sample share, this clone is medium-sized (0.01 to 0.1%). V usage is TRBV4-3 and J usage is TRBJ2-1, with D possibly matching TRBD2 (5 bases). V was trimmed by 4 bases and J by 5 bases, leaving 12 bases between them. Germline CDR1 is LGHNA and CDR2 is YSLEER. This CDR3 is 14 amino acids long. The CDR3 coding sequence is TGCGCCAGCAGCCCATGGGAGTCTCACAATGAGCAGTTCTTC. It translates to CASSPWESHNEQFF.

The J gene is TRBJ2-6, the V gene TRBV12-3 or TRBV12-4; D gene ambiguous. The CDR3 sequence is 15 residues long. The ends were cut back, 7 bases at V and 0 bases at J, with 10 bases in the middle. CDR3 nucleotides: TGTGCCAGCACCCCCCACAGCTCTGGGGCCAACGTCCTGACTTTC. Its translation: CASTPHSSGANVLTF.

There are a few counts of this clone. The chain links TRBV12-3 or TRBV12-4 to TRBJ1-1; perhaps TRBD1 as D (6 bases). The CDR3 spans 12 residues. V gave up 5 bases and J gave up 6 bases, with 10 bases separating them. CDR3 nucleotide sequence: TGTGCCAGCAGTCCACAGGGCTCTGAAGCTTTCTTT. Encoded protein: CASSPQGSEAFF.